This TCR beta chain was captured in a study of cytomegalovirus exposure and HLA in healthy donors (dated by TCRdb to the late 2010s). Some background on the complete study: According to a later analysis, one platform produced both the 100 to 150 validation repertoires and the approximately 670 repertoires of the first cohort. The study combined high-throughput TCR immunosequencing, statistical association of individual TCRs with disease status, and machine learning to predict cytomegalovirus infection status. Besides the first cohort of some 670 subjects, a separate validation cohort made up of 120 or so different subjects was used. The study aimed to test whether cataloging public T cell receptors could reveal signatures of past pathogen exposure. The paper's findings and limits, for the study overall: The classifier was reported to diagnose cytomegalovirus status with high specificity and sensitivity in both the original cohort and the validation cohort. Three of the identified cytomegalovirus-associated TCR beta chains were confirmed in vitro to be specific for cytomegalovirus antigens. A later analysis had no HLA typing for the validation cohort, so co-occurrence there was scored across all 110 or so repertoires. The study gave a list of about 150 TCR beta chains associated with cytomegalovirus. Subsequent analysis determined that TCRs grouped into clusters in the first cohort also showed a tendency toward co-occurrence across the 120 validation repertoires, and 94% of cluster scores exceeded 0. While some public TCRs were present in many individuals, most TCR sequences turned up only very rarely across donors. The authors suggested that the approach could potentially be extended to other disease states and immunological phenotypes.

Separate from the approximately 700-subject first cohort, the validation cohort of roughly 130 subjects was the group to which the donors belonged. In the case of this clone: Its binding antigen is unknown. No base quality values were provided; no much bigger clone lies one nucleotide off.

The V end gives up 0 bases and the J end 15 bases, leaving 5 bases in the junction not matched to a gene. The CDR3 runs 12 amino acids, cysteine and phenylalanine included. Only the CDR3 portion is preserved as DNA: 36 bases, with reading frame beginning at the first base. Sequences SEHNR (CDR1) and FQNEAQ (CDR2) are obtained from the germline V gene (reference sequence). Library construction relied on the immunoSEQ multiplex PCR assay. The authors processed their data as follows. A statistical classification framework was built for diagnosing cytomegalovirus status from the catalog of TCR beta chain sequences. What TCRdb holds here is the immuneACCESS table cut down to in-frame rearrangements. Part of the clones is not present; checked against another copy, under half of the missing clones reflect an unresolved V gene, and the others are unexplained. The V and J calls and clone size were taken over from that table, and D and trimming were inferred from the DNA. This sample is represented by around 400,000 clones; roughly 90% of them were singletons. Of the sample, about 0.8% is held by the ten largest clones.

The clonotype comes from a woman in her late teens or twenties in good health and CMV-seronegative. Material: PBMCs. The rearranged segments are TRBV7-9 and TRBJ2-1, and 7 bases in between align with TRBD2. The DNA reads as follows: TGTGCCAGCAGCTTAGCGATGGGGGAGGGGTTCTTC. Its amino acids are CASSLAMGEGFF.